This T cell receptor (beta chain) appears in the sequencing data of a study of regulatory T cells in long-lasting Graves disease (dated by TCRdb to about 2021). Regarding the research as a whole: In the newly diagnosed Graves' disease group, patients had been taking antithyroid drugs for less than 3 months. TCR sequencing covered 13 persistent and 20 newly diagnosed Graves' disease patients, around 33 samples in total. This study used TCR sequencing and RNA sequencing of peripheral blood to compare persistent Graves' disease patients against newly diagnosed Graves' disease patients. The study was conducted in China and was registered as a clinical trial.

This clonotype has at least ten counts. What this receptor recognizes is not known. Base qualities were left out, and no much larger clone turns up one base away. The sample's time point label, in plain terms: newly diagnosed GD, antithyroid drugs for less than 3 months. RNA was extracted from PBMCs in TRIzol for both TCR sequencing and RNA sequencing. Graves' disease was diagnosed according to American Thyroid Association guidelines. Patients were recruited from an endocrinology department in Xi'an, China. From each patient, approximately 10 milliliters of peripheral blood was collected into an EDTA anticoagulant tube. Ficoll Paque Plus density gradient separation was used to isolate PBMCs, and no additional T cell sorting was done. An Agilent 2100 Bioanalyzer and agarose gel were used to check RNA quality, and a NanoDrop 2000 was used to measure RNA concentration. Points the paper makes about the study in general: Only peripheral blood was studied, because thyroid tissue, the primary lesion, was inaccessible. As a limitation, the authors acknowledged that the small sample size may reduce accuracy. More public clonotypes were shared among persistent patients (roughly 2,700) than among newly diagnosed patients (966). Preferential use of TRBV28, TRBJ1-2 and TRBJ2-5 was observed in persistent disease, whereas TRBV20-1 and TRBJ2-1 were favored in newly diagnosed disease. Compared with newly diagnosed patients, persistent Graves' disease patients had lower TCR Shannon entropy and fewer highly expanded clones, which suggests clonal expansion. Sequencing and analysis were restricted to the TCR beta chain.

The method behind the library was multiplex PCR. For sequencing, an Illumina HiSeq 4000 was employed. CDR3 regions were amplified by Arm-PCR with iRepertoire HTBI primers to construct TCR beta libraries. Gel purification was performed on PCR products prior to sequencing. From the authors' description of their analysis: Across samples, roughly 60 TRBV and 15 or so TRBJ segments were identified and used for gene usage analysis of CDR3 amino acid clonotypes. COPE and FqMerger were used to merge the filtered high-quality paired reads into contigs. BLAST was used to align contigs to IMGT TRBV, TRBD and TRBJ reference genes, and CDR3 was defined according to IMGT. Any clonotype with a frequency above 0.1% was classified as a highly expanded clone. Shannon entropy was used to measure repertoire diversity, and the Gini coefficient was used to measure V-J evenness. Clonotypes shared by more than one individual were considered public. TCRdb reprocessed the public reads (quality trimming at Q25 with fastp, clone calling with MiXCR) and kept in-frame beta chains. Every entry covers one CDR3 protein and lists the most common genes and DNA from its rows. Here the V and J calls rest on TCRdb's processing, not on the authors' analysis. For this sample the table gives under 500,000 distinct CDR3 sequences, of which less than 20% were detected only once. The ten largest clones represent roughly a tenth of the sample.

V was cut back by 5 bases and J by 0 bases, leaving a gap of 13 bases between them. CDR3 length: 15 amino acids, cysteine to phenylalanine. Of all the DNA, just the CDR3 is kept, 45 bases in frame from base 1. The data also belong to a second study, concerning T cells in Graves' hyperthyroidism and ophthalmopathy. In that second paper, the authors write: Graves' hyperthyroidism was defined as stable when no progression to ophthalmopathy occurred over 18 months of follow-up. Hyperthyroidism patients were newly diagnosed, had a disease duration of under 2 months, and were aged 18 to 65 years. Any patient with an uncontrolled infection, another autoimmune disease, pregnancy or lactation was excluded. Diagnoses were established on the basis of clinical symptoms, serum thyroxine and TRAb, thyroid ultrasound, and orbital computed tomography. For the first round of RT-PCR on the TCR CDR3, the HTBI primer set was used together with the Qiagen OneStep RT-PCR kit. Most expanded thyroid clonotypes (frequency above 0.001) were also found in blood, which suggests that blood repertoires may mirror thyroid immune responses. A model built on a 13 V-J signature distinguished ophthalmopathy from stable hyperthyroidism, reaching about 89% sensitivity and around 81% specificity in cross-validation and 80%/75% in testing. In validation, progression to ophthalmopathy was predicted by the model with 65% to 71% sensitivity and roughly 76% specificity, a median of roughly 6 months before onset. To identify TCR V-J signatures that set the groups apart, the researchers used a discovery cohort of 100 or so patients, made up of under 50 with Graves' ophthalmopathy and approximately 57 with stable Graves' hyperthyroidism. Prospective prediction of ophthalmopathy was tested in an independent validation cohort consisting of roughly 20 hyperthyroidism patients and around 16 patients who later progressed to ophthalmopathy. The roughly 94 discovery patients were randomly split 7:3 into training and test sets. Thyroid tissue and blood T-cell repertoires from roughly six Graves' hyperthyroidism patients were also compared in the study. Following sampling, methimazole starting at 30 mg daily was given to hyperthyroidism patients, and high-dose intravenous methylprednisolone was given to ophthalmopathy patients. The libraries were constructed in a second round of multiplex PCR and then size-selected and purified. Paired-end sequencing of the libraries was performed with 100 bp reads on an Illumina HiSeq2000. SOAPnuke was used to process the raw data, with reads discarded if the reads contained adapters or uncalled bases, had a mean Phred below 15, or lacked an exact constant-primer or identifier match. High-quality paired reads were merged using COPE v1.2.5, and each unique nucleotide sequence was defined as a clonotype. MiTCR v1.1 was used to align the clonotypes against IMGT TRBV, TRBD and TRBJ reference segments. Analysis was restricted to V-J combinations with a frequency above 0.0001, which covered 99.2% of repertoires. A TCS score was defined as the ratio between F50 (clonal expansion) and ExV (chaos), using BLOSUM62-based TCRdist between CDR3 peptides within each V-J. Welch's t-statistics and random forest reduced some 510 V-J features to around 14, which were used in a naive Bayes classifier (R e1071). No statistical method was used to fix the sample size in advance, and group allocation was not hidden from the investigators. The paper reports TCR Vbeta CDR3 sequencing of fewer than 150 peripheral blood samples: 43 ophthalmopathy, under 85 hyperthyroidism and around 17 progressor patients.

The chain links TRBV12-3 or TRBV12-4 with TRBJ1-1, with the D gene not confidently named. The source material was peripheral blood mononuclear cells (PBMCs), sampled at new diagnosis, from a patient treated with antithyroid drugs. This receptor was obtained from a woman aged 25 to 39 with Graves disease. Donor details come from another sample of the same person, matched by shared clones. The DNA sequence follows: TGTGCCAGCAGTCCCCGACTCCGCTTGAACACTGAAGCTTTCTTT. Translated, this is CASSPRLRLNTEAFF.